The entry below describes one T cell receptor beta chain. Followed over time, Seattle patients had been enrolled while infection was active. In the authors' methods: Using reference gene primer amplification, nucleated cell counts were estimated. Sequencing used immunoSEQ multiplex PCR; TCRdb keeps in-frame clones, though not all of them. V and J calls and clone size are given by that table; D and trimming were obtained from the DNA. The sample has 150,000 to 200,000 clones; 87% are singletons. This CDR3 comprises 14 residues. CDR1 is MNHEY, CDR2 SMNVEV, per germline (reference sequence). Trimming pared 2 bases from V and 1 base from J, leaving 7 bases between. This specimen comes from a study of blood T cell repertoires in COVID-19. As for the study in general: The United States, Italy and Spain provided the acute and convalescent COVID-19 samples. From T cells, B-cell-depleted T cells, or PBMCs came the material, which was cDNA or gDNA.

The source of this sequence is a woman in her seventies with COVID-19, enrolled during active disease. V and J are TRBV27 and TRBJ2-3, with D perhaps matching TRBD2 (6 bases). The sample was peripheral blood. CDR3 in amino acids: CASSLGGRTDTQYF. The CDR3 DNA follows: TGTGCCAGCAGTTTAGGAGGGCGCACAGATACGCAGTATTTT.